Presented here are 24 T cell receptor beta chains from one specimen sequenced in a study of CDR3 diversity in severe acne. TCRdb recomputed calls from the PCR reads with MiXCR, one row per CDR3 protein. The data contain approximately 80,000 distinct CDR3 sequences, 50% to 65% of them singletons. Sequencing was performed on blood. These receptor sequences come from a male donor in good health, without acne.

V and J are TRBV29-1 and TRBJ2-7, with unresolved D. The CDR3 has 13 amino acids. V lost 4 bases to trimming and J lost 0 bases, with 10 bases between them. The germline gives CDR1 SQVTM, CDR2 ANQGSEA. The CDR3 nucleotides are TGCAGCGTTGTGGCACTGAGCTCCTACGAGCAGTACTTC. This encodes CSVVALSSYEQYF.

CDR3 region: CASSVGDSAEAFF. CDR3 nucleotides: TGTGCCAGCAGCGTAGGGGATTCGGCTGAAGCTTTCTTT. V gene TRBV9 combines with J gene TRBJ1-1, with D unclear. The CDR3 runs 13 residues. V lost 0 bases to trimming and J lost 6 bases, with 9 bases between them. Per germline, CDR1 SGDLS and CDR2 YYNGEE.

The sample holds many counts of this clonotype. Because the CDR3's place on the DNA is in doubt, the DNA is left out and the CDR3 is given as listed by TCRdb. The chain links TRBV7-5 to TRBJ2-7. TRBV7-5 is given as a pseudogene. With termini counted, the CDR3 has 15 amino acids. The CDR3 sequence is CISVSEALGPYEQYF.

The chain carries TRBV11-2 and TRBJ1-2; the match to TRBD1 covers 8 bases. The CDR3 extends over 14 amino acids. Trimming removed 9 bases from V and 4 bases from J; junction bases left unmatched: 10. The germline gives CDR1 SGHAT, CDR2 FQNNGV. The CDR3 DNA follows: TGTGCCAGTACCCCCCCGGACAGGGTCTATGGCTACACCTTC. Amino acid sequence: CASTPPDRVYGYTF.

For this clonotype: This may stem from a read error, because a much larger clone lies one nucleotide away. V is TRBV24-1 and J is TRBJ2-5; D remains ambiguous. CDR3 length: 13 residues. Germline V gives CDR1 KGHDR, CDR2 SFDVKD. CDR3 amino acids: CTTSDTDQETQYF. DNA of the CDR3: TGTACCACCAGTGATACAGATCAAGAGACCCAGTACTTC.

On this clonotype: Because the CDR3's place on the DNA is in doubt, the DNA is left out and the CDR3 is given as listed by TCRdb. The V and J genes are TRBV20-1 and TRBJ1-5; no check of the table's D call, TRBD1, against the DNA was made. CDR1 is DFQATT, CDR2 SNEGSKA, per germline (reference sequence). The CDR3 spans 22 residues, counting both ends. The CDR3 protein is CSASRGIDTEAFFGQVNQPQHF.

Note on this clonotype: Since no conserved phenylalanine or tryptophan closes the CDR3, a read error is the likely cause. V usage is TRBV29-1 and J usage is TRBJ2-5, with 7 bases identical to TRBD1. The J segment lost 5 bases and the V segment lost 7 bases, leaving 10 bases of the junction unmatched. This CDR3 has 13 amino acids. Per germline, CDR1 SQVTM and CDR2 ANQGSEA. The CDR3 is CSGGQPNRETQYS. The CDR3 DNA is TGCAGCGGGGGACAGCCGAACCGGGAGACCCAGTACTCC.

The sample holds one count of this clonotype. No DNA is shown, since the ends of the CDR3 on it are uncertain; the CDR3 is the one TCRdb lists. This chain joins TRBV20-1 and TRBJ1-1; the table's D call TRBD1 went unverified against the DNA. The length of the CDR3 is 21 amino acids, counting both ends. CDR1 is DFQATT, CDR2 SNEGSKA, per germline (reference sequence). The CDR3 sequence is CSARPRRGRSGGSSGQGHAFF.

The J gene is TRBJ1-1, the V gene TRBV27; D is unresolved. The CDR3 extends over 13 amino acids. In germline, CDR1 is MNHEY, CDR2 SMNVEV (reference sequence). Trimming shortened V by 3 bases and J by 7 bases, and 12 bases separated the two germline ends. CDR3 residues: CASSFTHTSEAFF. In DNA form, the CDR3 reads TGTGCCAGCAGTTTTACCCACACAAGTGAAGCTTTCTTT.

The sample holds one count of this clonotype. The chain carries TRBV19 and TRBJ1-5, with 7 bases identical to TRBD1. The CDR3 runs 15 residues. Germline values: CDR1 LNHDA, CDR2 SQIVND (reference sequence). V lost 10 bases, J lost 3 bases, and 12 bases stayed unmatched. The CDR3: CATRAVKGANQPQHF. The CDR3 DNA reads TGTGCCACCCGGGCAGTGAAGGGGGCCAATCAGCCCCAGCATTTT. The whole variable domain, filled in from reference TRBV19 and TRBJ1-5, reads DGGITQSPKYLFRKEGQNVTLSCEQNLNHDAMYWYRQDPGQGLRLIYYSQIVNDFQKGDIAEGYSVSREKKESFPLTVTSAQKNPTAFYLCATRAVKGANQPQHFGDGTRLSIL.

V usage is TRBV12-3 or TRBV12-4 and J usage is TRBJ2-3, with 13 bases matching TRBD2. This CDR3 has 16 amino acids. Losses at the gene ends were 5 bases for V and 2 bases for J; bases not matched to a gene: 4. The CDR3: CASSKLAGGPTDTQYF. In DNA form, the CDR3 reads TGTGCCAGCAGTAAACTAGCGGGGGGGCCCACAGATACGCAGTATTTT.

This clonotype was found a few times. The chain carries TRBV24-1 and TRBJ2-2; the match to TRBD2 covers 9 bases. The CDR3 is made up of 12 amino acids. V lost 11 bases to trimming and J lost 6 bases; unmatched junction nucleotides: 3. CDR1 is KGHDR and CDR2 is SFDVKD in the germline V gene. CDR3 bases: TGTGCCATTAGCGGGAGACCCGGGGAGCTGTTTTTT. Its translation: CAISGRPGELFF.

This rearrangement joins TRBV25-1 to TRBJ1-1, with D perhaps matching TRBD1 (6 bases). The CDR3 covers 14 residues. CDR1 and CDR2 (germline): MGHDK, SYGVNS. V was clipped by 5 bases and J by 4 bases, with 14 bases between them. In DNA, the CDR3 is TGTGCCAGCAGTATCGCAGGGGTTGCCACTGAAGCTTTCTTT. It translates to CASSIAGVATEAFF.

The CDR3 is CSVEVSLNGYTF. CDR3 bases: TGCAGCGTTGAAGTTTCGCTGAATGGCTACACCTTC. V is TRBV29-1 and J is TRBJ1-2; D unclear. V was trimmed by 1 base and J by 6 bases, leaving 9 bases between them. Germline V gene sequence: CDR1 SQVTM, CDR2 ANQGSEA. The length of the CDR3 is 12 residues.

This clonotype came up many times. CDR3 amino acids: CASKPDRRSGELFF. DNA of the CDR3: TGTGCCAGCAAACCGGACAGGCGTTCCGGGGAGCTGTTTTTT. The rearrangement uses TRBV5-4 and TRBJ2-2, with 7 nucleotides matching TRBD1. Germline V gene data show CDR1 as SGHNT and CDR2 as YYREEE (reference sequence). The CDR3 extends over 14 amino acids. V lost 6 bases, J lost 6 bases, and 8 bases stayed unmatched.

This clonotype was counted many times. This chain links TRBV27 with TRBJ1-5, with D hard to call. The CDR3 totals 14 residues. V was cut by 5 bases and J by 3 bases, with 11 bases left in between. The germline V gene encodes CDR1 MNHEY and CDR2 SMNVEV (reference sequence). CDR3 in DNA: TGTGCCAGCAGTGTCAACGGAAACAATCAGCCCCAGCATTTT. Translating it yields CASSVNGNNQPQHF.

The chain combines TRBV5-1 with TRBJ2-7; D remains ambiguous. Germline loops: CDR1 SGHRS, CDR2 YFSETQ. The CDR3 spans 15 residues. V was trimmed by 0 bases and J by 2 bases, leaving 12 bases between them. The CDR3 region has the DNA TGCGCCAGCAGCTTGGCCCGGGCAAGTACCTACGAGCAGTACTTC. This codes for CASSLARASTYEQYF.

V gene TRBV5-1 combines with J gene TRBJ2-7, with TRBD1 matching over 7 bases. Trimming at V came to 4 bases and at J to 1 base, leaving 14 bases not matched to a gene. The CDR3 totals 17 residues. Germline V gives CDR1 SGHRS, CDR2 YFSETQ. CDR3 region: CASSEPTGFITSYEQYF. The CDR3 nucleotides are TGCGCCAGCAGCGAACCGACAGGGTTCATAACTTCCTACGAGCAGTACTTC.

As concerns this clonotype: A read error may explain this, as a much larger clone is one base away. V is TRBV6-1 and J is TRBJ1-2, with 9 bases matching TRBD1. Germline values: CDR1 MNHNS, CDR2 SASEGT. The CDR3 extends over 13 amino acids. CDR3 region: CASMKGQGGGFTF. CDR3 bases: TGTGCCAGCATGAAGGGACAGGGAGGTGGCTTCACCTTC.

The V call is TRBV19, the J call TRBJ1-4; D might be TRBD1 (5 bases). This CDR3 contains 15 residues. Trimming stripped 5 bases from V and 15 bases from J, with 25 bases between. The V gene's germline CDR1 is LNHDA and CDR2 SQIVND (reference sequence). The CDR3 reads CASSPLDSGKGVVFF. The CDR3 DNA is TGTGCCAGTAGTCCGCTCGACAGTGGAAAGGGAGTGGTGTTTTTT.

The CDR3 coding sequence is TGCGCCAGCAGCCTTGCCCCAGCAGTCTCCTACGAGCAGTACTTC. Translation: CASSLAPAVSYEQYF. This chain uses TRBV5-1 with TRBJ2-7; D is unresolved. CDR1 is SGHRS and CDR2 is YFSETQ in the germline V gene. This CDR3 contains 15 residues. V lost 4 bases and J lost 0, with 14 bases in between.

V usage is TRBV27 and J usage is TRBJ1-2; 9 bases are a match to TRBD1. The CDR3 totals 13 residues. V was pared by 8 bases and J by 6 bases, with 7 bases of the junction left unmatched. Per germline, CDR1 MNHEY and CDR2 SMNVEV (reference sequence). CDR3: CASWGQGRHGYTF. Written as DNA, the CDR3 is TGTGCCAGCTGGGGACAGGGACGGCATGGCTACACCTTC.

The rearrangement links TRBV7-2 to TRBJ2-5; TRBD2 matches at 11 bases. Germline V gene lookup returns CDR1 SGHTA and CDR2 FQGNSA. This CDR3 is 14 amino acids long. Germline trimming cut 4 bases from V and 5 bases from J; bases unmatched to any gene: 3. The CDR3 DNA reads as TGTGCCAGCAGCTCTAGCGGGAGGACGGAGACCCAGTACTTC. It is translated as CASSSSGRTETQYF.

This clonotype was recorded at least ten times. The CDR3 spells CASSLLAGHTDTQYF. DNA of the CDR3: TGTGCCAGCAGTTTGCTAGCGGGGCACACAGATACGCAGTATTTT. The chain couples TRBV28 to TRBJ2-3; 9 bases line up with TRBD2. V shed 3 bases, J shed 2 bases, and the junction held 3 bases outside the gene matches. The CDR3 is 15 residues long. CDR1 is MDHEN and CDR2 is SYDVKM in the germline V gene.